This entry lists 17 T cell receptor beta chains sequenced from one sample in a study of blood T cell repertoires in COVID-19. Measured with immunoSEQ multiplex PCR; TCRdb has only the in-frame clones, and not every one. This table holds around 270,000 clones, approximately 88% found once. The specimen sequenced was PBMCs or T cells enriched from blood (not recorded which). These receptors all stem from a woman aged 40 to 50 who had been exposed to COVID-19.

In this sample, this clone turned up once. The V gene is TRBV7-9, the J gene TRBJ2-7; D is possibly TRBD1 (6 bases). The CDR3 is made up of 14 amino acids. Per germline, CDR1 SEHNR and CDR2 FQNEAQ (reference sequence). V was pared by 4 bases and J by 2 bases, with 12 bases between. CDR3: CASSSGTSTYEQYF. CDR3 in DNA: TGTGCCAGCAGCTCTGGGACATCCACCTACGAGCAGTACTTC.

J is TRBJ1-2 and V is TRBV5-6; D might be TRBD1 (5 bases). The CDR3 consists of 17 residues. CDR1 and CDR2 from the germline V gene are SGHDT and YYEEEE. Trimming took off 5 bases at V and 4 bases at J, with 24 bases between the two ends. This CDR3 is CASRSQLREPLLYGYTF. CDR3 coding DNA: TGTGCCAGCAGGTCCCAGCTCAGGGAACCCCTCCTCTATGGCTACACCTTC.

V gene TRBV21-1 combines with J gene TRBJ2-7; whether TRBD2, the table's D call, matches the DNA was not checked. TRBV21-1 is labeled a pseudogene. The CDR3 is made up of 9 amino acids. CDR3 DNA sequence: TGTGCCACCATAGCGGGAGCGGACGTC. It yields the protein CATIAGADV.

Here the CDR3 reads CASSLDRGHNQPQHF. Written as DNA, the CDR3 is TGTGCCAGCAGTTTGGACAGGGGGCACAATCAGCCCCAGCATTTT. The V gene is TRBV28, the J gene TRBJ1-5, with TRBD1 matching over 11 bases. The CDR3 length is 15 residues. Germline V gene data show CDR1 as MDHEN and CDR2 as SYDVKM. With 3 bases clipped from V and 3 bases from J, the junction kept 1 base outside the gene matches.

V gene TRBV28 combines with J gene TRBJ2-7; D unresolved. The germline V gene has CDR1 MDHEN and CDR2 SYDVKM. The V end was cut by 5 bases, the J end by 6 bases, with 17 bases between. The CDR3 has 14 residues. CDR3 protein: CASSLQAGNSEQYF. DNA for the CDR3: TGTGCCAGCAGTCTACAAGCAGGAAACTCCGAGCAGTACTTC. The full variable domain, in which reference TRBV28 and TRBJ2-7 provide the parts outside the CDR3, is DVKVTQSSRYLVKRTGEKVFLECVQDMDHENMFWYRQDPGLGLRLIYFSYDVKMKEKGDIPEGYSVSREKKERFSLILESASTNQTSMYLCASSLQAGNSEQYFGPGTRLTVT.

This chain uses TRBV7-9 with TRBJ2-1; 13 bases fit TRBD2. Germline values: CDR1 SEHNR, CDR2 FQNEAQ (reference sequence). V lost 1 base to trimming and J lost 8 bases; unmatched junction nucleotides: 5. The CDR3 runs to 16 residues. The CDR3 sequence: CASSLETSGGWYEQFF. CDR3 in DNA: TGTGCCAGCAGCTTAGAGACTAGCGGGGGGTGGTATGAGCAGTTCTTC.

This clone appeared a few times. CDR3 DNA sequence: TGTGCCTGGAGTGTATCCAGGGGGAACACTGAAGCTTTCTTT. It codes for CAWSVSRGNTEAFF. The V gene is TRBV30, the J gene TRBJ1-1; perhaps TRBD1 as D (6 bases). This CDR3 contains 14 residues. CDR1 and CDR2 from the germline V gene are GTSNPN and SVGIG (reference sequence). Trimming shortened V by 0 bases and J by 1 base, and 9 bases separated the two germline ends. The full variable domain, with the rest looked up from reference TRBV30 and TRBJ1-1, is SQTIHQWPATLVQPVGSPLSLECTVEGTSNPNLYWYRQAAGRGLQLLFYSVGIGQISSEVPQNLSASRPQDRQFILSSKKLLLSDSGFYLCAWSVSRGNTEAFFGQGTRLTVV.

CDR3 loop: CASSPEGRERSLHF. The CDR3 nucleotides are TGTGCCAGCAGCCCCGAGGGTAGGGAACGATCCCTCCACTTT. The chain uses TRBV5-6 and TRBJ1-6, with D unclear. The CDR3 runs to 14 residues. Germline CDR1 is SGHDT and CDR2 is YYEEEE. Trimming removed 4 bases from V and 14 bases from J, with 19 bases in between.

The rearrangement uses TRBV7-3 and TRBJ1-2, with D tentatively TRBD1 (5 bases). The germline V gene encodes CDR1 SGHTA and CDR2 FQGTGA. V lost 2 bases and J lost 7, with 11 bases in between. CDR3 length: 13 residues. The CDR3 nucleotides read TGTGCCAGCAGCTTATCAGGGCCCACTGGCTACACCTTC. It encodes CASSLSGPTGYTF.

The rearrangement uses TRBV7-9 and TRBJ1-2; 9 bases are shared with TRBD1. Unmatched junction bases numbered 7, after V lost 1 base and J lost 7 bases. Looked up from germline, CDR1 is SEHNR and CDR2 is FQNEAQ (reference sequence). The length of the CDR3 is 15 residues. CDR3 region: CASSLDLTGGGGYTF. CDR3 nucleotide sequence: TGTGCCAGCAGCTTAGACTTGACAGGGGGTGGTGGCTACACCTTC.

Written as DNA, the CDR3 is TGTGCCAGCAGTGCACAGGGCGGTGTCGGGGAGCTGTTTTTT. This gives the protein CASSAQGGVGELFF. The genes are TRBV28 and TRBJ2-2, with D perhaps matching TRBD1 (6 bases). The V gene's germline CDR1 is MDHEN and CDR2 SYDVKM. This CDR3 is 14 amino acids long. The V end was cut by 5 bases, the J end by 7 bases, with 14 bases between. The full variable domain, its missing parts supplied by reference TRBV28 and TRBJ2-2, is DVKVTQSSRYLVKRTGEKVFLECVQDMDHENMFWYRQDPGLGLRLIYFSYDVKMKEKGDIPEGYSVSREKKERFSLILESASTNQTSMYLCASSAQGGVGELFFGEGSRLTVL.

The chain has TRBV28 and TRBJ1-2, with 7 nucleotides matching TRBD1. The V and J ends lost 2 bases and 4 bases, in that order; junction bases with no gene match: 10. The CDR3 totals 16 residues. The germline V gene has CDR1 MDHEN and CDR2 SYDVKM. The CDR3 region has the DNA TGTGCCAGCAGTTTACCCCAGGGGACAGTAACCTATGGCTACACCTTC. Residues: CASSLPQGTVTYGYTF.

The chain employs TRBV5-4 and TRBJ2-3; 8 nucleotides align to TRBD1. The CDR3 length is 15 residues. Germline CDR1 and CDR2: SGHNT and YYREEE (reference sequence). Unmatched junction bases numbered 8, after V lost 2 bases and J lost 6 bases. The CDR3 DNA is TGTGCCAGCAGCTTTGGTCAGGGGGCAGGGGATACGCAGTATTTT. Encoded protein: CASSFGQGAGDTQYF. The whole variable domain, remainder taken from reference TRBV5-4 and TRBJ2-3, is ETGVTQSPTHLIKTRGQQVTLRCSSQSGHNTVSWYQQALGQGPQFIFQYYREEENGRGNFPPRFSGLQFPNYSSELNVNALELDDSALYLCASSFGQGAGDTQYFGPGTRLTVL.

This rearrangement joins TRBV7-3 to TRBJ2-1; the match to TRBD2 covers 8 bases. Trimming took 4 bases from V and 0 from J; bases not matched to a gene: 2. The CDR3 totals 15 residues. Per germline, CDR1 SGHTA and CDR2 FQGTGA. CDR3 residues: CASSSGTSSYNEQFF. CDR3 coding DNA: TGTGCCAGCAGCTCGGGGACTAGCTCCTACAATGAGCAGTTCTTC. Filled out from reference TRBV7-3 and TRBJ2-1, the complete variable domain reads GAGVSQTPSNKVTEKGKYVELRCDPISGHTALYWYRQSLGQGPEFLIYFQGTGAADDSGLPNDRFFAVRPEGSVSTLKIQRTERGDSAVYLCASSSGTSSYNEQFFGPGTRLTVL.

The J gene is TRBJ2-1, the V gene TRBV7-2; maybe TRBD1 (6 bases). V lost 7 bases, J lost 5 bases, and 15 bases lay in between. Looked up from germline, CDR1 is SGHTA and CDR2 is FQGNSA. The CDR3 extends over 14 amino acids. CDR3 nucleotide sequence: TGTGCCAGCACACCTCGAGGGGACAACAATGAGCAGTTCTTC. Amino acids: CASTPRGDNNEQFF. Complete variable domain (other parts from reference TRBV7-2 and TRBJ2-1): GAGVSQSPSNKVTEKGKDVELRCDPISGHTALYWYRQSLGQGLEFLIYFQGNSAPDKSGLPSDRFSAERTGGSVSTLTIQRTQQEDSAVYLCASTPRGDNNEQFFGPGTRLTVL.

Details on this clone: One end of the junction fails to match germline, which may point to a read error. V usage is TRBV5-1 and J usage is TRBJ2-5; TRBD2 agrees at 12 bases. The CDR3 has 15 residues. Looked up from germline, CDR1 is SGHRS and CDR2 is YFSETQ. The CDR3 reads CASSSSGRASETQYF. The CDR3 nucleotides are TGTGCCAGCAGCTCTAGCGGGAGGGCCTCGGAGACCCAGTACTTC.

This sequence joins TRBV5-4 and TRBJ2-1, with 10 positions matching TRBD2. The germline V gene encodes CDR1 SGHNT and CDR2 YYREEE (reference sequence). The CDR3 consists of 15 residues. J was trimmed by 6 bases and V by 5 bases; bases with no gene match: 8. Here the CDR3 DNA reads TGTGCCAGCAGAACAGCGGGAGGGCCGGTCAATGAGCAGTTCTTC. Encoded protein: CASRTAGGPVNEQFF.